The table lists the clone carrying this T cell receptor beta chain with many counts. As yet, its antigen is unknown. This record belongs to a study of breast tumors, draining lymph nodes, adjacent tissues. Axillary draining lymph nodes of breast cancer patients supplied the node samples. With 5 bases removed from V and 3 bases from J, the gap between germline ends came to 24 bases. There are 18 residues in the CDR3. The germline gives CDR1 MNHEY, CDR2 SVGEGT. Study observations and caveats: Tumor repertoires ranked between lymph nodes and nontumor tissue in diversity, with V and J gene preferences. Tumor and nontumor repertoires were significantly more similar in luminal-like than in basal-like breast cancer.

Via MiXCR, TCRdb re-called the multiplex PCR reads, giving one row per CDR3 protein. This sample has around 130,000 distinct CDR3 sequences, with 32% found just once. V usage is TRBV6-2 or TRBV6-3 and J usage is TRBJ2-3; TRBD1 or TRBD2 may be the D gene (5 bases each). This sequence originates from a female donor with breast cancer. Some clones in this sample may be carry-over from other donors' samples. Sequencing was done on a sample of axillary lymph node tissue. CDR3 nucleotide sequence: TGTGCCAGCAGTCATACTGCCCGTTTGGGGGTGTGGACAGATACGCAGTATTTT. Residues: CASSHTARLGVWTDTQYF.